What follows are 23 T cell receptor beta chains derived from one specimen sequenced in a study of blood T cell repertoires in COVID-19. TCRdb's table, derived via immunoSEQ multiplex PCR, lists solely in-frame clones and lacks some. The sample shows about 440,000 clones, 70% to 90% of them seen only once. The sequencing input was PBMCs or T cells enriched from blood (not recorded which). These receptors all come from a woman in her late teens or twenties with acute COVID-19.

The genes are TRBV9 and TRBJ1-2, with TRBD1 matching over 11 bases. This CDR3 spans 14 amino acids. V was pared by 3 bases and J by 8 bases, with 6 bases of the junction left unmatched. Germline values: CDR1 SGDLS, CDR2 YYNGEE. The CDR3 DNA follows: TGTGCCAGCAGCGGAATCGGGACAGGGGGAGGCTACACCTTC. This translates into CASSGIGTGGGYTF.

A remark on this clone: Additional DNA sequences in this sample encode the identical CDR3. The rearrangement joins TRBV10-3 to TRBJ1-5, with 8 bases that match TRBD1. The length of the CDR3 is 14 residues. V was pared by 3 bases and J by 6 bases, with 4 bases of the junction left unmatched. CDR1 is ENHRY and CDR2 is SYGVKD in the germline V gene. CDR3 DNA sequence: TGTGCCATCAGTGAAGACAGGGGATCTCAGCCCCAGCATTTT. It encodes CAISEDRGSQPQHF.

The J gene is TRBJ2-7, the V gene TRBV30; 7 bases line up with TRBD1. The CDR3 length is 13 residues. Germline lookup yields CDR1 GTSNPN and CDR2 SVGIG (reference sequence). V was clipped by 5 bases and J by 2 bases; unmatched bases: 6. CDR3 protein: CAWSLGQTYEQYF. The CDR3 nucleotides are TGTGCCTGGTCCCTGGGACAGACCTACGAGCAGTACTTC.

V usage is TRBV30 and J usage is TRBJ1-5; D may be TRBD1 (5 bases). Germline assignment: CDR1 GTSNPN and CDR2 SVGIG (reference sequence). This CDR3 has 15 residues. The V gene lost 0 bases and the J gene lost 2 bases, with 11 bases spanning the gap. CDR3: CAWSVAGGGNQPQHF. For the CDR3, the DNA is TGTGCCTGGAGTGTAGCCGGGGGTGGCAATCAGCCCCAGCATTTT. The entire variable domain, with the rest obtained from reference TRBV30 and TRBJ1-5, is as follows: SQTIHQWPATLVQPVGSPLSLECTVEGTSNPNLYWYRQAAGRGLQLLFYSVGIGQISSEVPQNLSASRPQDRQFILSSKKLLLSDSGFYLCAWSVAGGGNQPQHFGDGTRLSIL.

This sequence joins TRBV7-8 and TRBJ2-1; 14 bases agree with TRBD2. V was pared by 4 bases and J by 5 bases, with 13 bases of the junction left unmatched. This CDR3 is built from 19 residues. Germline CDR1 and CDR2: SGHVS and FQNEAQ. Written as DNA, the CDR3 is TGTGCCAGCAGCTCTAACCCCGGGACTAGCGGGAGTCGGGACAATGAGCAGTTCTTC. It yields the protein CASSSNPGTSGSRDNEQFF.

The chain links TRBV12-1 to TRBJ2-3; the DNA was not compared with TRBD1, the D call given in the table. TRBV12-1 is reported as a pseudogene. The CDR3 has 16 amino acids. Written as DNA, the CDR3 is TGTGCCAGCAGCTTTGATTCGACAGAAAGCACAGATACGCAGTATTTT. Its protein is CASSFDSTESTDTQYF.

The chain couples TRBV6-5 to TRBJ1-2; a weak D match, TRBD1 (6 bases). V dropped 7 bases and J dropped 7 bases, with 16 bases sitting between them. Germline V gene sequence: CDR1 MNHEY, CDR2 SVGAGI. CDR3 length: 13 residues. The CDR3 nucleotides are TGTGCCAGCAATCAGGGGAGGGATTTTGGCTACACCTTC. This gives the protein CASNQGRDFGYTF.

The chain is built from TRBV7-9 and TRBJ2-5; 7 bases align to TRBD2. The CDR3 extends over 14 amino acids. The trim removed 5 bases at V and 5 bases at J, leaving 8 bases unmatched. Germline assignment: CDR1 SEHNR and CDR2 FQNEAQ (reference sequence). CDR3 residues: CASSLGGRGETQYF. For the CDR3, the DNA is TGTGCCAGCAGCCTCGGCGGGAGAGGGGAGACCCAGTACTTC. Drawing the rest from reference TRBV7-9 and TRBJ2-5, the complete variable domain is DTGVSQNPRHKITKRGQNVTFRCDPISEHNRLYWYRQTLGQGPEFLTYFQNEAQLEKSRLLSDRFSAERPKGSFSTLEIQRTEQGDSAMYLCASSLGGRGETQYFGPGTRLLVL.

As regards this clone: Other DNA sequences within the sample encode an identical CDR3. The V gene is TRBV5-4, the J gene TRBJ1-3; TRBD1 is a possible D gene (6 bases). This CDR3 has 14 amino acids. The germline V and J ends were trimmed by 3 bases and 0 bases, with 7 bases remaining between them. Germline V gives CDR1 SGHNT, CDR2 YYREEE (reference sequence). This CDR3 reads CASSSQGSGNTIYF. The CDR3 coding sequence is TGTGCCAGCAGCTCACAGGGCTCTGGAAACACCATATATTTT.

The rearrangement links TRBV3-1 (or the pseudogene TRBV3-2) to TRBJ1-4; TRBD1 agrees at 10 bases. The CDR3 spans 17 residues. V shed 3 bases, J shed 7 bases, and the junction held 11 bases outside the gene matches. Germline V lookup: CDR1 LGHDT, CDR2 YNNKEL (reference sequence). The DNA for the CDR3 is TGTGCCAGCAGCCAGAGGGACAGGGGTCTGTTTGGTGAAAAACTGTTTTTT. Protein: CASSQRDRGLFGEKLFF.

This clone occurred once. The V gene is TRBV10-2, the J gene TRBJ1-5; 8 bases are a match to TRBD1. The germline V gene encodes CDR1 WSHSY and CDR2 SAAADI. This CDR3 comprises 15 residues. Germline trimming cut 7 bases from V and 7 bases from J; bases unmatched to any gene: 12. CDR3 region: CASTSDRGAVQPQHF. Written as DNA, the CDR3 is TGCGCCAGCACCTCAGACAGGGGAGCAGTACAGCCCCAGCATTTT.

CDR3 in amino acids: CASSLSVAASYNEQFF. The CDR3 bases are TGTGCCAGCAGTTTATCGGTAGCGGCCTCCTACAATGAGCAGTTCTTC. The chain has TRBV27 and TRBJ2-1; a weak D match, TRBD2 (6 bases). CDR3 length equals 16 residues. Germline lookup yields CDR1 MNHEY and CDR2 SMNVEV (reference sequence). V lost 0 bases and J 0 bases, leaving 9 bases between the germline ends.

This clone was counted once. V is TRBV5-4 and J is TRBJ2-1; 12 positions agree with TRBD2. Losses at the gene ends were 2 bases for V and 5 bases for J; bases not matched to a gene: 8. Germline V gene sequence: CDR1 SGHNT, CDR2 YYREEE (reference sequence). The CDR3 runs 17 residues. CDR3 DNA: TGTGCCAGCAGCTTTACTAGGACTAGCGGGACAGACAATGAGCAGTTCTTC. Translating it yields CASSFTRTSGTDNEQFF.

The CDR3 spells CASSTINYLPNYGYTF. Written as DNA, the CDR3 is TGTGCCAGCAGTACTATTAATTATCTCCCTAACTATGGCTACACCTTC. V gene TRBV28 combines with J gene TRBJ1-2; D unresolved. Germline assignment: CDR1 MDHEN and CDR2 SYDVKM. V lost 5 bases to trimming and J lost 0 bases, with 16 bases between them. The CDR3 is made up of 16 amino acids.

The J gene is TRBJ1-2, the V gene TRBV6-6; tentative D call: TRBD1 (6 bases). The CDR3 has 13 residues. Between the trimmed V and J ends, which lost 6 bases and 8 bases, there was a span of 16 bases. Germline loops: CDR1 MNHNY, CDR2 SVGAGI (reference sequence). The CDR3 sequence is CASRNSGGRGYTF. CDR3 nucleotides: TGTGCCAGCAGGAACTCGGGGGGGCGCGGCTACACCTTC.

This chain uses TRBV12-5 with TRBJ1-3; TRBD1 agrees at 10 bases. Germline-derived CDR1 and CDR2 are LGHNT and FRNRAP. V shed 7 bases, J shed 4 bases, and the junction held 16 bases outside the gene matches. The CDR3 is 18 residues long. CDR3 loop: CASAMRGTGVLAGNTIYF. Here the CDR3 DNA reads TGTGCTAGTGCCATGAGGGGGACAGGGGTTCTTGCGGGAAACACCATATATTTT.

V usage is TRBV7-9 and J usage is TRBJ1-2; perhaps TRBD1 as D (5 bases). The CDR3 length is 17 residues. Trimming shortened V by 1 base and J by 0 bases, and 15 bases separated the two germline ends. The V gene's germline CDR1 is SEHNR and CDR2 FQNEAQ (reference sequence). In DNA, the CDR3 is TGTGCCAGCAGCTTAGACCGGTGGAGGGGAGCTAACTATGGCTACACCTTC. Translating it yields CASSLDRWRGANYGYTF.

This sequence joins TRBV28 and TRBJ2-7, with 11 nucleotides matching TRBD1. The CDR3 contains 14 residues. The germline V gene has CDR1 MDHEN and CDR2 SYDVKM. Trimming removed 6 bases from V and 4 bases from J; junction bases left unmatched: 5. This CDR3 is CASRWTGGGYEQYF. CDR3 nucleotide sequence: TGTGCCAGCAGATGGACAGGGGGCGGGTACGAGCAGTACTTC.

This clone was seen only a few times. The rearrangement uses TRBV29-1 and TRBJ1-2; D perhaps matches TRBD1 (5 bases). CDR3 length: 13 residues. Trimming stripped 7 bases from V and 4 bases from J, with 16 bases between. Germline CDR1 SQVTM, CDR2 ANQGSEA. Here the CDR3 DNA reads TGCAGCGCCTTGAGCAGGGCGAGCTATGGCTACACCTTC. Translation: CSALSRASYGYTF.

This chain connects TRBV9 to TRBJ2-5; D may be TRBD1 (6 bases). Germline-derived CDR1 and CDR2 are SGDLS and YYNGEE. V was trimmed by 2 bases and J by 3 bases, leaving 14 bases between them. The CDR3 extends over 15 amino acids. CDR3 loop: CASSVAGTSKETQYF. In DNA, the CDR3 is TGTGCCAGCAGCGTCGCCGGGACATCAAAAGAGACCCAGTACTTC.

The rearrangement links TRBV30 to TRBJ1-4; D perhaps matches TRBD1 (6 bases). Germline CDR1 is GTSNPN and CDR2 is SVGIG (reference sequence). This CDR3 is 13 amino acids long. V shed 4 bases and J shed 8 bases, with 14 bases lying between them. The CDR3 reads CAWMRGGNEKLFF. CDR3 in DNA: TGTGCCTGGATGAGGGGGGGCAACGAAAAACTGTTTTTT.

The rearrangement links TRBV27 to TRBJ1-4, with D possibly TRBD1 on 6 matching bases. The V and J ends lost 3 bases and 4 bases respectively, with 12 bases between them. Per the germline V gene, CDR1 is MNHEY and CDR2 is SMNVEV (reference sequence). This CDR3 has 15 residues. Here the CDR3 DNA reads TGTGCCAGCAGTTTGGTTGGACAGTATAATGAAAAACTGTTTTTT. Translated, it gives CASSLVGQYNEKLFF.

The rearrangement uses TRBV21-1 and TRBJ2-1; the table's D call TRBD2 went unverified against the DNA. TRBV21-1 is flagged as a pseudogene. The length of the CDR3 is 14 residues. CDR3 protein: CASGERDYFNEQFF. The CDR3 nucleotides read TGTGCCAGCGGGGAGAGGGACTATTTTAATGAGCAGTTCTTC.